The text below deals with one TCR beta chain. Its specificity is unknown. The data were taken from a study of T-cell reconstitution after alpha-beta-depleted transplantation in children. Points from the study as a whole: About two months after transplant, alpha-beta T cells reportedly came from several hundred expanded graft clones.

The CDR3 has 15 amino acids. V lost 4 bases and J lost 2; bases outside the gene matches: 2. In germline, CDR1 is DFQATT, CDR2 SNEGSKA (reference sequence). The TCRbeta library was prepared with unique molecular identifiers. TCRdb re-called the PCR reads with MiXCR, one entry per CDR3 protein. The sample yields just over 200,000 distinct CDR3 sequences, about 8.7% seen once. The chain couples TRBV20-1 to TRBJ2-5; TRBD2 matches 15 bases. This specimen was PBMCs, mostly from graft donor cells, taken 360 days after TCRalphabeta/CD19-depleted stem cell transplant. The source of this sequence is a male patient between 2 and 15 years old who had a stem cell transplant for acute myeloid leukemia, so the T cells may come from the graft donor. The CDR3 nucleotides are TGCAGTGCTAAAGGACTAGCGGGGGGGCAAGAGACCCAGTACTTC. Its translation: CSAKGLAGGQETQYF.